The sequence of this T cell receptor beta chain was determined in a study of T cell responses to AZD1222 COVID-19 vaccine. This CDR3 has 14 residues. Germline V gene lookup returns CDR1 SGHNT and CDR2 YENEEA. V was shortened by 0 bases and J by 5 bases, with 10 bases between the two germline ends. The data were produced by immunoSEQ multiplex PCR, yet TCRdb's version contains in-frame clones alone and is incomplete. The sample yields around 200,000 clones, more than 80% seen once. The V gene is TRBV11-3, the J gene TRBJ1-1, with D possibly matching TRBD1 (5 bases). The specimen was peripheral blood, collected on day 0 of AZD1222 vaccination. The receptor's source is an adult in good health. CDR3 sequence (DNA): TGTGCCAGCAGCTTAGAAGGGGCTGGGACTGAAGCTTTCTTT. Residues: CASSLEGAGTEAFF.